This paragraph covers one T cell receptor beta chain sequence. The antigen is not known. This CDR3 is built from 13 residues. Per germline, CDR1 LNHDA and CDR2 SQIVND (reference sequence). The V end was cut by 4 bases, the J end by 1 base, with 6 bases between. The data stem from a study of follicular helper T cells after annual influenza vaccination. Regarding time point: 2015-2016 season, pre-vaccination. Points from the study as a whole: Day 7 ICOS+CD38+ clones were most often found later in ICOS-CD38- cTfh cells.

Sequencing was performed with immunoSEQ multiplex PCR; in TCRdb, only in-frame clones are kept and a portion is missing. The sample consists of several thousand clones, roughly four fifths of them appearing once. The sample in question was CXCR5+ CD38- circulating T follicular helper cells from blood, obtained on the day of influenza vaccination. Noted subset: circulating Tfh, non-naive CD4+CXCR5+PD-1+ (ICOS+CD38+ or ICOS-CD38-). This TCR was recovered from an adult who received the influenza vaccine. The rearrangement joins TRBV19 to TRBJ2-3; D is perhaps TRBD1 (6 bases). CDR3 region: CASSRQGTDTQYF. CDR3 nucleotide sequence: TGTGCCAGTAGTAGACAGGGCACAGATACGCAGTATTTT.